These T cell receptor beta chains were read from a single sample in a study of early T cells in non-severe SARS-CoV-2 infection. From the 5' RACE reads, TCRdb called clonotypes with MiXCR, one entry per CDR3 protein. The sample comprises about 100,000 distinct CDR3 sequences, approximately 13% of which are singletons, and 2% to 2.5% rests with the top ten. Sequenced: whole blood. All receptors derive from an adult who was a healthcare worker with PCR-confirmed SARS-CoV-2 infection or an uninfected control (not recorded which). Each CDR3 is given with its conserved first and last residue. D genes are given only for firm matches. Part of the rows lack a size; the others show once, few, many or a class for expanded clones.

abundance	v_gene	d_gene	j_gene	CDR3nt	CDR3aa
-	TRBV7-8	TRBD2	TRBJ2-3	TGTGCCAGCAGCCCACTATATCCGGGACTAGCGGGGGGTACAGATACGCAGTATTTT	CASSPLYPGLAGGTDTQYF
-	TRBV28	TRBD1	TRBJ1-1	TGTGCCAGCAGTCCGCAAGGACAGGGGACGAACACTGAAGCTTTCTTT	CASSPQGQGTNTEAFF
-	TRBV6-1	TRBD1	TRBJ2-7	TGTGCCAGCAGCGAGACAGGGGCGGACGAGCAGTACTTC	CASSETGADEQYF
-	TRBV2	TRBD2	TRBJ2-7	TGTGCCAGCAGTGACCAGTCGGTCAGCGGGGCCTACGAGCAGTACTTC	CASSDQSVSGAYEQYF
-	TRBV6-5	-	TRBJ1-1	TGTGCCAGCAGTTACCATACAGGGCAAGGGACTGAAGCTTTCTTT	CASSYHTGQGTEAFF
few	TRBV6-5	-	TRBJ2-3	TGTGCCAGCCGCGCCGCCTTGAGGGGAGCGTCGGTGCAGTATTTT	CASRAALRGASVQYF
few	TRBV28	-	TRBJ1-2	TGTGCCAGCACCCTAAACCCCAGGGACTATGGCTACACCTTC	CASTLNPRDYGYTF
few	TRBV18	-	TRBJ1-1	TGTGCCAGCTCACCAGGGATGGGCACTGAAGCTTTCTTT	CASSPGMGTEAFF
-	TRBV5-5	-	TRBJ2-3	TGTGCCAGCAGCTTGACGGAATCTACGCAGTATTTT	CASSLTESTQYF
many	TRBV27	-	TRBJ1-5	TGTGCCAGCAGCCCCGCGGGCAGTAGCAATCAGCCCCAGCATTTT	CASSPAGSSNQPQHF
many	TRBV20-1	-	TRBJ1-5	TGCAGTGCGGCGGGGAGGGCAAATCAGCCCCAGCATTTT	CSAAGRANQPQHF
few	TRBV12-3/TRBV12-4	-	TRBJ1-1	TGTGCCAGCAGTTTGGACAGATTCACTGAAGCTTTCTTT	CASSLDRFTEAFF
few	TRBV28	-	TRBJ2-5	TGTGCCAGCAGCCCCCCGGTGGGGGTAGGGGAGACCCAGTACTTC	CASSPPVGVGETQYF
few	TRBV2	-	TRBJ1-1	TGTGCCAGCAGTGGGGGCAGACAAAACACTGAAGCTTTCTTT	CASSGGRQNTEAFF
few	TRBV7-8	TRBD1	TRBJ2-1	TGTGCCAGCAGGCCCGGGACAGTTAACAATGAGCAGTTCTTC	CASRPGTVNNEQFF
many	TRBV28	-	TRBJ2-7	TGTGCCACCCGACCCAGGGGCGAATCCTACGAGCAGTACTTC	CATRPRGESYEQYF
-	TRBV28	TRBD2	TRBJ2-7	TGTGCCAGCAGCTCGTACAGCGGGGGGGCCTTTGGGGAGCAGTACTTC	CASSSYSGGAFGEQYF
few	TRBV6-2/TRBV6-3	TRBD1	TRBJ1-5	TGTGCCAGCGTCGACAGGGTCAATCAGCCCCAGCATTTT	CASVDRVNQPQHF
many	TRBV6-5	-	TRBJ1-5	TGTGCCAGCAGTCGTGGAGGACAGTTTACTAATCAGCCCCAGCATTTT	CASSRGGQFTNQPQHF
few	TRBV12-3/TRBV12-4	TRBD1	TRBJ1-6	TGTGCCAGCAGTTTATGGTCAGGGGGCTTTTCACCCCTCCACTTT	CASSLWSGGFSPLHF
-	TRBV28	-	TRBJ2-1	TGTGCCAGCATCACCCCCGGAATTAATGAGCAGTTCTTC	CASITPGINEQFF
once	TRBV27	-	TRBJ1-6	TGTGCCAGCAGCTGGGGACGGACGAGTATGTCACCCCTCCACTTT	CASSWGRTSMSPLHF
few	TRBV7-9	-	TRBJ2-3	TGTGCCAGCAGCGAGGGAGTAACTAGCACAGATACGCAGTATTTT	CASSEGVTSTDTQYF
many	TRBV12-3/TRBV12-4	-	TRBJ2-5	TGTGCCAGCAGTTTCCCCCAGGTCGGACAAGAGACCCAGTACTTC	CASSFPQVGQETQYF
many	TRBV25-1	-	TRBJ2-2	TGTGCCAGCAGCGAGGGGCGGGAGCTGTTTTTT	CASSEGRELFF
many	TRBV27	-	TRBJ2-7	TGTGCCAGTGGGACGGGCACCTACGAGCAGTACTTC	CASGTGTYEQYF
-	TRBV5-5	-	TRBJ2-5	TGTGCCAGCAGCTTGGTGGCAGTCCAAGAGACCCAGTACTTC	CASSLVAVQETQYF
few	TRBV20-1	-	TRBJ2-4	TGCAGTGCTAGAGAGTGGGAGACCCAGGCCAAAAACATTCAGTACTTC	CSAREWETQAKNIQYF
-	TRBV5-1	-	TRBJ2-2	TGCGCCAGCAGCTCCCCAACCGAGGCGAACACCGGGGAGCTGTTTTTT	CASSSPTEANTGELFF
many	TRBV28	-	TRBJ2-2	TGTGCCAGCAGTCCCCCGGAGGGTAGCCCGCACCCCGGGGAGCTGTTTTTT	CASSPPEGSPHPGELFF
-	TRBV6-6	-	TRBJ2-7	TGTGCCAGCAGTAACCGGGGGGCTCCCTACGAGCAGTACTTC	CASSNRGAPYEQYF
few	TRBV10-3	TRBD1	TRBJ1-2	TGTGCCATCAGTGAGCCACTACAGGGGGTTGTAGATGGCTACACCTTC	CAISEPLQGVVDGYTF
many	TRBV10-3	TRBD1	TRBJ2-3	TGTGCCATCAGATTGACAGGGGGCATCACAGATACGCAGTATTTT	CAIRLTGGITDTQYF
many	TRBV11-1	TRBD2	TRBJ2-1	TGTGCCAGCAGTCGCAGGGGGGCTAGCGGGGGCCCTAGCTCCTACAATGAGCAGTTCTTC	CASSRRGASGGPSSYNEQFF
many	TRBV12-3/TRBV12-4	-	TRBJ1-1	TGTGCCAGCAGCTCCAACACTGAAGCTTTCTTT	CASSSNTEAFF
many	TRBV12-3/TRBV12-4	-	TRBJ1-5	TGTGCCAGCACCCGTGCAGGTCTGGGTCAGCCCCAGCATTTT	CASTRAGLGQPQHF
-	TRBV7-2	TRBD1	TRBJ1-6	TGTGCCAGCAGGTCACAGGGGTATTTCGATTCACCCCTCCATTTT	CASRSQGYFDSPLHF
-	TRBV9	-	TRBJ2-7	TGTGCCAGCAGCGAAGGTAGCGGGACAGGCTTTTACGAGCAGTACTTC	CASSEGSGTGFYEQYF
many	TRBV4-2	TRBD2	TRBJ2-7	TGTGCCAGCAGCCAAGCAGTGGTCGGGACTAGCGGGGGTTCTTCCTACGAGCAGTACTTC	CASSQAVVGTSGGSSYEQYF
-	TRBV7-2	-	TRBJ1-1	TGTGCCAGCAGCTTAGAGGGGTTAACTGAAGCTTTCTTT	CASSLEGLTEAFF
few	TRBV3-1	-	TRBJ1-6	TGTGCCAGCAGGCCAAGCTGGGACCTCAATTCACCCCTCCACTTT	CASRPSWDLNSPLHF
few	TRBV11-2	TRBD1	TRBJ2-3	TGTGCCAGCAGCCCCTTCTGGGACAGGGGGATCACAGATACGCAGTATTTT	CASSPFWDRGITDTQYF
few	TRBV3-1	-	TRBJ1-4	TGTGCCAGCAGCCAAGACGTCACCATCGCAACTAATGAAAAACTGTTTTTT	CASSQDVTIATNEKLFF
few	TRBV7-9	-	TRBJ1-2	TGTGCCAGCGGGTCGCAGGTGGGAGCTGTTAACTATGGCTACACCTTC	CASGSQVGAVNYGYTF
few	TRBV3-1	-	TRBJ1-6	TGTGCCAGCAGCTACGAGTCTAATTCACCCCTCCACTTT	CASSYESNSPLHF
-	TRBV6-6	-	TRBJ2-7	TGTGCCAGCAGTTACTCTTTTGAGCAGTACTTC	CASSYSFEQYF
many	TRBV7-2	-	TRBJ2-1	TGTGCCAGCAGCTTAGCGGGCCCGGGGTCCTACAATGAGCAGTTCTTC	CASSLAGPGSYNEQFF
-	TRBV29-1	-	TRBJ2-1	TGCAGTCTCGGGAGAGGGTACAATGAGCAGTTCTTC	CSLGRGYNEQFF
-	TRBV29-1	-	TRBJ2-5	TGCAGCGTTGACAGGGGTCAGACCCAGTACTTC	CSVDRGQTQYF
-	TRBV7-9	-	TRBJ2-3	TGTGCCAGCAGCCCATCCATCGACCCTAGCACAGATACGCAGTATTTT	CASSPSIDPSTDTQYF
few	TRBV5-1	-	TRBJ2-1	TGCGCCAGCAGCCCAAGGGGTGGGGATGAGCAGTTCTTC	CASSPRGGDEQFF